Each of the 23 T cell receptor beta chains below was sequenced from the same sample in a study of OX40 agonist ivuxolimab in advanced cancers. This table comes from immunoSEQ multiplex PCR, and its TCRdb copy is limited to in-frame clones, with some not included. The table has approximately 15,000 clones, approximately 80% seen once. The starting material was CD4+ or CD8+ T cells sorted from blood, obtained in a trial of the OX40 agonist ivuxolimab. The receptors derive from an adult with an advanced solid tumor such as melanoma, head and neck, liver or kidney cancer.

This clone has more than one count but fewer than ten. The chain recombines TRBV30 with TRBJ2-3; 11 bases align to TRBD2. The trim removed 5 bases at V and 2 bases at J, leaving 15 bases unmatched. Germline CDR1 and CDR2: GTSNPN and SVGIG (reference sequence). The CDR3 sequence is 18 residues long. In nucleotides, the CDR3 is TGTGCCTGGGCCGATGGTTTAGGACTAGCGGGCTCCACAGATACGCAGTATTTT. Translation: CAWADGLGLAGSTDTQYF.

Of note for this clone: Additional DNA sequences in this sample encode the identical CDR3. V and J are TRBV27 and TRBJ2-5, with a possible D match to TRBD2 (5 bases). Trimming left V 4 bases short and J 5 bases short, with 8 bases between. The CDR3 sequence is 12 residues long. Germline CDR1 reads MNHEY; CDR2 reads SMNVEV (reference sequence). The CDR3 protein is CASSSPGETQYF. DNA of the CDR3: TGTGCCAGCAGTTCACCGGGGGAGACCCAGTACTTC.

The chain uses TRBV30 and TRBJ2-1, with D unresolved. V lost 4 bases to trimming and J lost 8 bases, with 6 bases between them. The CDR3 consists of 10 residues. Germline CDR1 is GTSNPN and CDR2 is SVGIG (reference sequence). CDR3 amino acids: CAWITDEQFF. DNA for the CDR3: TGTGCCTGGATTACAGATGAGCAGTTCTTC.

The CDR3 region has the DNA TGTGCCTGGAGTGTCGGTAGTCATCTAGGGGAGCAGTACTTC. This codes for CAWSVGSHLGEQYF. The J gene is TRBJ2-7, the V gene TRBV30, with no clear D. Trimming stripped 0 bases from V and 7 bases from J, with 16 bases between. The CDR3 has 14 amino acids. Germline V gene data show CDR1 as GTSNPN and CDR2 as SVGIG (reference sequence).

This chain links TRBV9 with TRBJ2-2, with 7 bases fitting TRBD2. The CDR3 covers 15 residues. Per germline, CDR1 SGDLS and CDR2 YYNGEE. Germline trimming cut 5 bases from V and 5 bases from J; bases unmatched to any gene: 9. The CDR3: CASREGTTRTGELFF. CDR3 nucleotides: TGTGCCAGCAGAGAAGGGACTACAAGAACCGGGGAGCTGTTTTTT.

This chain links TRBV4-2 with TRBJ2-1; D gene uncertain. CDR1 LGHNA and CDR2 YNFKEQ come from the germline V gene. The length of the CDR3 is 14 residues. Trimming removed 4 bases from V and 3 bases from J, with 10 bases in between. The CDR3 loop is CASSLSGDYNEQFF. DNA of the CDR3: TGTGCCAGCAGCCTCAGTGGTGACTACAATGAGCAGTTCTTC.

The chain is built from TRBV28 and TRBJ2-1, with TRBD2 matching over 11 bases. This CDR3 spans 16 amino acids. J was trimmed by 4 bases and V by 4 bases; bases with no gene match: 6. CDR1 is MDHEN and CDR2 is SYDVKM in the germline V gene. CDR3 sequence (DNA): TGTGCCAGCAGTTCCACTAGCGGGAGCCCTTACAATGAGCAGTTCTTC. Translating it yields CASSSTSGSPYNEQFF.

The chain employs TRBV9 and TRBJ1-1; D uncertain. The CDR3 runs 12 residues. Between the trimmed V and J ends, which lost 3 bases and 5 bases, there was a span of 8 bases. Germline V CDR1 and CDR2: SGDLS, YYNGEE. The CDR3 coding sequence is TGTGCCAGCAGCGCCAGAGGGACTGAAGCTTTCTTT. Amino acids: CASSARGTEAFF. Supplemented by reference TRBV9 and TRBJ1-1, the full variable domain reads DSGVTQTPKHLITATGQRVTLRCSPRSGDLSVYWYQQSLDQGLQFLIQYYNGEERAKGNILERFSAQQFPDLHSELNLSSLELGDSALYFCASSARGTEAFFGQGTRLTVV.

The rearrangement links TRBV15 to TRBJ2-7, with D possibly matching TRBD2 (6 bases). Trimming took off 1 base at V and 6 bases at J, with 16 bases between the two ends. CDR1 and CDR2 (germline): LNHNV, YYDKDF (reference sequence). This CDR3 has 15 amino acids. CDR3 sequence (DNA): TGTGCCACCAGCAGAGCTGCTAGCGTCCGGGGCGAGCAGTACTTC. Translation: CATSRAASVRGEQYF.

This chain joins TRBV27 and TRBJ2-7; D is ambiguous. The germline gives CDR1 MNHEY, CDR2 SMNVEV (reference sequence). V was cut by 6 bases and J by 4 bases, with 10 bases left in between. The CDR3 is 12 amino acids. The DNA for the CDR3 is TGTGCCAGCAGCCCCGACCTGTACGAGCAGTACTTC. Translation gives CASSPDLYEQYF.

The V and J genes are TRBV7-8 and TRBJ2-1, with a possible D match to TRBD2 (7 bases). Germline V CDR1 and CDR2: SGHVS, FQNEAQ. The length of the CDR3 is 16 residues. The V end was cut by 4 bases, the J end by 5 bases, with 18 bases between. DNA for the CDR3: TGTGCCAGCAGCTCTGGACTAGGGGGGGGGAACAATGAGCAGTTCTTC. It yields the protein CASSSGLGGGNNEQFF.

The genes are TRBV7-6 and TRBJ2-3, with D tentatively TRBD2 (5 bases). CDR1 and CDR2 from the germline V gene are SGHVS and FNYEAQ. V was shortened by 2 bases and J by 2 bases, with 11 bases between the two germline ends. The CDR3 loop spans 15 amino acids. In DNA, the CDR3 is TGTGCCAGCAGCTTAACTAGTTCCGTCACAGATACGCAGTATTTT. This gives the protein CASSLTSSVTDTQYF.

The V and J genes are TRBV4-2 and TRBJ1-1; unclear D gene. The germline V and J ends were trimmed by 10 bases and 5 bases, with 14 bases remaining between them. Germline CDR1 LGHNA, CDR2 YNFKEQ. CDR3 length equals 12 residues. CDR3 sequence: CATGPDGTEAFF. In DNA form, the CDR3 reads TGTGCCACCGGACCCGACGGGACTGAAGCTTTCTTT.

The rearrangement uses TRBV6-5 and TRBJ2-3, with a possible D match to TRBD2 (6 bases). Trimming shortened V by 8 bases and J by 8 bases, and 14 bases separated the two germline ends. The CDR3 length is 12 residues. Germline CDR1 reads MNHEY; CDR2 reads SVGAGI. CDR3 DNA: TGTGCCAGCCTAGGGCCGGAGGGTACGCAGTATTTT. It yields the protein CASLGPEGTQYF.

The CDR3 region is CASSLGIIGDTEAFF. As DNA, the CDR3 is TGTGCCAGCAGCTTGGGCATCATAGGGGACACTGAAGCTTTCTTT. V and J are TRBV5-8 and TRBJ1-1; possibly TRBD1 for D (5 bases). Germline CDR1 SGHTS, CDR2 YDEGEE. The CDR3 extends over 15 amino acids. V lost 0 bases and J lost 3, with 12 bases in between.

The rearrangement uses TRBV6-1 and TRBJ2-1; the D gene is possibly TRBD2 (5 bases). The V and J ends lost 6 bases and 2 bases respectively, with 14 bases between them. The CDR3 spans 15 residues. Germline V lookup: CDR1 MNHNS, CDR2 SASEGT. The CDR3: CASRRAAEPYNEQFF. DNA of the CDR3: TGTGCCAGCAGGAGGGCAGCGGAACCCTACAATGAGCAGTTCTTC.

This chain joins TRBV6-5 and TRBJ2-7, with 7 nucleotides matching TRBD1. J lost 5 bases, V lost 5 bases, and 12 bases had no gene match. The germline gives CDR1 MNHEY, CDR2 SVGAGI. The CDR3 has 15 residues. The CDR3 DNA is TGTGCCAGCAGTGCCCCTGTCCGGGGACAGAACGAGCAGTACTTC. Translated, it gives CASSAPVRGQNEQYF.

This rearrangement joins TRBV19 to TRBJ1-1; no reliable D call. Looked up from germline, CDR1 is LNHDA and CDR2 is SQIVND (reference sequence). The germline V and J ends were trimmed by 1 base and 3 bases, with 12 bases remaining between them. This CDR3 comprises 15 residues. The DNA of the CDR3 is TGTGCCAGTAGTATAGCGCGGGGAGGCGACACTGAAGCTTTCTTT. Amino acid sequence: CASSIARGGDTEAFF.

V usage is TRBV28 and J usage is TRBJ1-3; no firm D call. The CDR3 runs to 13 residues. The V gene's germline CDR1 is MDHEN and CDR2 SYDVKM. Trimming cost V 3 bases and J 0 bases, with 3 bases left between them. The CDR3 reads CASSFNSGNTIYF. DNA of the CDR3: TGTGCCAGCAGTTTCAACTCTGGAAACACCATATATTTT.

CDR3 sequence: CASSRRDISYEQYF. The CDR3, as DNA: TGTGCCAGTAGTAGAAGGGACATCTCCTACGAGCAGTACTTC. The chain has TRBV19 and TRBJ2-7; the D gene is possibly TRBD1 (6 bases). With 4 bases removed from V and 0 bases from J, the gap between germline ends came to 10 bases. The CDR3 runs 14 residues. Germline V gene sequence: CDR1 LNHDA, CDR2 SQIVND (reference sequence).

V and J are TRBV29-1 and TRBJ2-1; possibly TRBD2 for D (5 bases). V lost 6 bases, J lost 4 bases, and 10 bases lay in between. CDR3 size: 12 residues. Germline assignment: CDR1 SQVTM and CDR2 ANQGSEA. In DNA form, the CDR3 reads TGCAGCGTCGAGACTAATTACAATGAGCAGTTCTTC. Its protein is CSVETNYNEQFF.

This clone was observed a few times. The rearrangement uses TRBV2 and TRBJ2-3; tentative D call: TRBD2 (6 bases). Germline CDR1 SNHLY, CDR2 FYNNEI. This CDR3 is 16 amino acids long. Trimming cost V 7 bases and J 0 bases, with 17 bases left between them. The CDR3 DNA is TGTGCCAGCATATGGACTTCTGGGACTAGCACAGATACGCAGTATTTT. This codes for CASIWTSGTSTDTQYF. Looking up the rest from reference TRBV2 and TRBJ2-3 gives the full variable domain: EPEVTQTPSHQVTQMGQEVILRCVPISNHLYFYWYRQILGQKVEFLVSFYNNEISEKSEIFDDQFSVERPDGSNFTLKIRSTKLEDSAMYFCASIWTSGTSTDTQYFGPGTRLTVL.

The chain has TRBV5-5 and TRBJ2-7; D may match TRBD1 or TRBD2 (5 bases each). The V end was cut by 4 bases, the J end by 5 bases, with 16 bases between. This CDR3 has 14 residues. CDR1 SGHKS and CDR2 YYEKEE come from the germline V gene (reference sequence). Here the CDR3 DNA reads TGTGCCAGCAGCCCCCGGTCTTCGGGGCACGAGCAGTACTTC. Protein sequence: CASSPRSSGHEQYF. Based on the CDR3 plus reference TRBV5-5 and TRBJ2-7, the full variable domain is DAGVTQSPTHLIKTRGQQVTLRCSPISGHKSVSWYQQVLGQGPQFIFQYYEKEERGRGNFPDRFSARQFPNYSSELNVNALLLGDSALYLCASSPRSSGHEQYFGPGTRLTVT.